This TCR beta chain was captured in a study of metastatic and nonmetastatic thyroid tumors. Study-wide findings and caveats: Across blood and tumor, TCR beta diversity in malignant thyroid tumors was reportedly significantly higher than in benign nodules.

At least ten counts were recorded for this clone. The antigen is undetermined. J lost 3 bases, V lost 4 bases, and 10 bases had no gene match. This CDR3 comprises 16 residues. Germline V lookup: CDR1 SGHRS, CDR2 YFSETQ. In the source study's methods: A classifier of distant metastasis in papillary thyroid cancer was built from CDR3 differences (across clinicopathological groups). With MiXCR, TCRdb reprocessed the PCR reads. The V and J calls were not made by the authors but by TCRdb's processing. The sample has tens of thousands of clones; roughly 3.9% are singletons. Ahead of thyroid surgery, no patient had received treatment of any kind.

The receptor's source is a female donor with papillary thyroid cancer or a benign thyroid nodule (not recorded which). Some clones in this sample may be carry-over from other donors' samples. Specimen: blood. The chain combines TRBV5-1 with TRBJ2-7; 10 nucleotides line up with TRBD2. As DNA, the CDR3 is TGCGCCAGCAGCCAGACCACACTAGCGGGACACTACGAGCAGTACTTC. It specifies CASSQTTLAGHYEQYF.